The sequence of this T cell receptor beta chain was determined in a study of vaccination and CD4 T cells after COVID-19. Trimming left V 5 bases short and J 10 bases short, with 17 bases between. Germline V CDR1 and CDR2: SEHNR, FQNEAQ (reference sequence). This CDR3 has 13 residues. Treatment denoted: roughly 11-day PBMC culture with coronavirus spike peptide pools or control peptides (ViraFEST assay). Antigen-specific T cell expansion with peptide pools preceded TCR sequencing in the ViraFEST approach. The Oncomine TCR Beta short-read assay sequenced DNA from cultured CD4+ T cells. From CD4+ T cells that had been cultured, genomic DNA was extracted. Each CDR3 protein gets one entry after TCRdb re-called the PCR reads with MiXCR. The data show 15,000 to 20,000 distinct CDR3 sequences, approximately 49% seen once. With regard to this clonotype: Antigen: not known.

Sequenced: CD4+ T cells from blood, cultured in vitro. This rearrangement joins TRBV7-9 to TRBJ1-1; D gene ambiguous. This receptor was taken from a human donor who had recovered from COVID-19. In DNA form, the CDR3 reads TGTGCCAGCAGCCCACTCTTCCGGGGAAGAGCTTTCTTT. This encodes CASSPLFRGRAFF.